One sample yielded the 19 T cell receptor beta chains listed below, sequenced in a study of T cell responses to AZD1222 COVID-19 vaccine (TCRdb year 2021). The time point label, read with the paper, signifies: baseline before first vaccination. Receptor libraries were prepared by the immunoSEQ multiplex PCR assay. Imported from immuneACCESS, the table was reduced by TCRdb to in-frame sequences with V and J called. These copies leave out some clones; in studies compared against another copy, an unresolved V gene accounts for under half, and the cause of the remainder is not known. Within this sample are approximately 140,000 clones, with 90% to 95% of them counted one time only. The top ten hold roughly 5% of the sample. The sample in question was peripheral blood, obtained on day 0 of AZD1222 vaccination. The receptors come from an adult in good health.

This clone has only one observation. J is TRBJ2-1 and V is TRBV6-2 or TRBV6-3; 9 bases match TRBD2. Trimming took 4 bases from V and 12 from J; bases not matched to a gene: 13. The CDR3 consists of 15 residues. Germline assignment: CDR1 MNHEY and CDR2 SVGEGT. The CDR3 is CASSSTVGSGSGQFF. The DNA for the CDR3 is TGTGCCAGCAGTTCTACTGTTGGTAGCGGGAGTGGGCAGTTCTTC.

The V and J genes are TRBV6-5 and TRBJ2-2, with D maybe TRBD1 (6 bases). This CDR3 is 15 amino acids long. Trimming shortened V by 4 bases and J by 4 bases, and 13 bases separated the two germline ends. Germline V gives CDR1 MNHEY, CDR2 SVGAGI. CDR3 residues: CASSSETGGTGELFF. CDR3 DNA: TGTGCCAGCAGTTCGGAGACAGGTGGCACCGGGGAGCTGTTTTTT.

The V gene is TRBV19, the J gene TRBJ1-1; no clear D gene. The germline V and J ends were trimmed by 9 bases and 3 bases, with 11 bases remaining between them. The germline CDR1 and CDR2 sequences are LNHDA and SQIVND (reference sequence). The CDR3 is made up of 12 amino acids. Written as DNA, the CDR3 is TGTGCCAGCCTAGCTTGGGACACTGAAGCTTTCTTT. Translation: CASLAWDTEAFF.

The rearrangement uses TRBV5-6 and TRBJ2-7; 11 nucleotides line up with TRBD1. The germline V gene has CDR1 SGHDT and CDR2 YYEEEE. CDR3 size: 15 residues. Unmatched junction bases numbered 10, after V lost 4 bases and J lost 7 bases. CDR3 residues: CASSVPGQGVEEQYF. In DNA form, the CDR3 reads TGTGCCAGCAGCGTTCCGGGACAGGGGGTGGAGGAGCAGTACTTC.

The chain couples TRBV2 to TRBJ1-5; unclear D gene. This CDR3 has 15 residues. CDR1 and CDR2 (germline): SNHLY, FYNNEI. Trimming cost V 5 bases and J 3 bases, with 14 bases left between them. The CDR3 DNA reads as TGTGCCAGCAGTCAGGCCCAGGTACTCAATCAGCCCCAGCATTTT. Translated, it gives CASSQAQVLNQPQHF.

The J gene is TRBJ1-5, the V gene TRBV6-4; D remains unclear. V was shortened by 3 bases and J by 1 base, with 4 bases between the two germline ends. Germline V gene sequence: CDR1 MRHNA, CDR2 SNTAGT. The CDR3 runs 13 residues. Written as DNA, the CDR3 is TGTGCCAGCAGTGAACAGAGCAATCAGCCCCAGCATTTT. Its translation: CASSEQSNQPQHF.

CDR3 residues: CASSPLAGGSGELFF. The CDR3 DNA is TGCGCCAGCAGCCCGCTAGCGGGAGGGTCCGGGGAGCTGTTTTTT. This sequence joins TRBV5-1 and TRBJ2-2; 12 bases are shared with TRBD2. With V trimmed by 4 bases and J by 6 bases, 4 bases remained unmatched. The germline CDR1 and CDR2 sequences are SGHRS and YFSETQ. The CDR3 runs 15 residues.

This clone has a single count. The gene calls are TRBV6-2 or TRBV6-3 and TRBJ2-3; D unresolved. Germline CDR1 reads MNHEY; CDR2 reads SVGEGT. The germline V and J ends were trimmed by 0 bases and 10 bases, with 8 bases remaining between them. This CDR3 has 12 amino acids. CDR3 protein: CASSYSGMAQYF. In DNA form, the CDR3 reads TGTGCCAGCAGTTACTCAGGCATGGCGCAGTATTTT.

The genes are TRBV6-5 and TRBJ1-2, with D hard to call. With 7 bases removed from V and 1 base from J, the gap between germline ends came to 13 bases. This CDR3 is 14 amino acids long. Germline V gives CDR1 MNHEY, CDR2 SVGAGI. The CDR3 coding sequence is TGTGCCAGCACCCCCCGCGCCCTTAACTATGGCTACACCTTC. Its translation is CASTPRALNYGYTF.

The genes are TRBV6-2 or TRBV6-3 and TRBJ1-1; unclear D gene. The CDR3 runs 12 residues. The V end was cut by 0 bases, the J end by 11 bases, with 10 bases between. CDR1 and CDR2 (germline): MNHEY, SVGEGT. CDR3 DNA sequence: TGTGCCAGCAGTTACTCGATATCTCGCGCTTTCTTT. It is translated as CASSYSISRAFF.

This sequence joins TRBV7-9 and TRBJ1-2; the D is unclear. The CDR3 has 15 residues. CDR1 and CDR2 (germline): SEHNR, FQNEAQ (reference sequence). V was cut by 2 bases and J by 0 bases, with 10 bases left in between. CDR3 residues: CASSLLPGANYGYTF. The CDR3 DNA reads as TGTGCCAGCAGCTTACTACCGGGAGCTAACTATGGCTACACCTTC.

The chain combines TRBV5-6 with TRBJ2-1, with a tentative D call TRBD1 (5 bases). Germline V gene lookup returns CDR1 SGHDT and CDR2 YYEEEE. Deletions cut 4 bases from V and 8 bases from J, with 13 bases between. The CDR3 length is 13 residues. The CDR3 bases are TGTGCCAGCAGCCCCCCAGGGATCTATGAGCAGTTCTTC. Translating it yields CASSPPGIYEQFF.

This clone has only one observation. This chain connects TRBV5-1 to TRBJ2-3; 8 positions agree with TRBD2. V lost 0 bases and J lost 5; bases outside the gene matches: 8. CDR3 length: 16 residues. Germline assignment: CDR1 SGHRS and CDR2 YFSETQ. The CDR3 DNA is TGCGCCAGCAGCTTGGCCAGCGGGGGTCAGGGAGATACGCAGTATTTT. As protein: CASSLASGGQGDTQYF.

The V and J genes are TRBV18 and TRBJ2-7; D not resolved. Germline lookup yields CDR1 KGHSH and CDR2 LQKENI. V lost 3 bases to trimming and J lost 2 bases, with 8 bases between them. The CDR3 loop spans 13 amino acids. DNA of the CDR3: TGTGCCAGCTCACCCAGGCAAACCTACGAGCAGTACTTC. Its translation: CASSPRQTYEQYF.

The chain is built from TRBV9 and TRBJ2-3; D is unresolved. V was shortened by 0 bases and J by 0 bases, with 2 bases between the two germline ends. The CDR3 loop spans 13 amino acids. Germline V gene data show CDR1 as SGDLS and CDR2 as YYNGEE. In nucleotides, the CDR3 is TGTGCCAGCAGCGTAGCTAGCACAGATACGCAGTATTTT. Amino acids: CASSVASTDTQYF.

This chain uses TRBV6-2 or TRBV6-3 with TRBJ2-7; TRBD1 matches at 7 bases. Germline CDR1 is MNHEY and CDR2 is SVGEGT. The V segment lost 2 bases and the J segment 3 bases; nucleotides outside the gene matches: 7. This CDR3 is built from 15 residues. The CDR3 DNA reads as TGTGCCAGCAGTTACCTGACAGGGCAACGCTACGAGCAGTACTTC. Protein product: CASSYLTGQRYEQYF.

Here the CDR3 DNA reads TGCAGCGTGACGGGATTAATCTACAATGAGCAGTTCTTC. Protein product: CSVTGLIYNEQFF. The V call is TRBV29-1, the J call TRBJ2-1; possible D gene TRBD2, 5 bases. Trimming shortened V by 6 bases and J by 3 bases, and 12 bases separated the two germline ends. The length of the CDR3 is 13 residues. Germline assignment: CDR1 SQVTM and CDR2 ANQGSEA.

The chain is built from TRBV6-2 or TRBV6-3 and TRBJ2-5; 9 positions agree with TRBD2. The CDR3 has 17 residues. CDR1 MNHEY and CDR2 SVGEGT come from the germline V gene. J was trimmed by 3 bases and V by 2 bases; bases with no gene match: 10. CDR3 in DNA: TGTGCCAGCAGTTACGAGCAGCGGGGGGTCCGAAAAGAGACCCAGTACTTC. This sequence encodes CASSYEQRGVRKETQYF.

The CDR3 region has the DNA TGTGCCAGTAGTTTACGTTACAGGGTTGGCAATCAGCCCCAGCATTTT. Protein product: CASSLRYRVGNQPQHF. The chain employs TRBV19 and TRBJ1-5; the D gene is possibly TRBD1 (6 bases). CDR1 and CDR2 from the germline V gene are LNHDA and SQIVND (reference sequence). The CDR3 length is 16 residues. V lost 5 bases to trimming and J lost 2 bases, with 16 bases between them.